The T cell receptor (beta chain) described here comes from a study of T-cell memory formation after mild COVID-19. The wider study: Largely, TCR clusters stayed within a single donor.

TCRdb fed the 5' RACE reads into MiXCR, producing one record per CDR3 protein. The repertoire holds around 200,000 distinct CDR3 sequences, approximately 17% seen once, with around 3.9% in the top ten. Study-wide points: Certain responding clones were present in pre-infection memory, suggesting participation of cross-reactive memory. Balance between CD4 and CD8 was seen in clones contracting day 15 to 85, and a CD4+ lean was seen in later expanders.

In this sample, this clonotype turned up a few times. Its antigen is as yet unknown. The CDR3 contains 13 residues. CDR1 and CDR2 from the germline V gene are LGHNA and YNFKEQ. V gave up 0 bases and J gave up 9 bases, with 8 bases separating them. The receptor comes from a man younger than 35 who had mild COVID-19 (a few samples of this study predate the infection). Cell type and time point are not known. The chain combines TRBV4-2 with TRBJ2-2; D unresolved. The source material was PBMCs or a T cell subset sorted from them (not recorded which). CDR3 DNA: TGTGCCAGCAGCCAAGAGGTTAAGCGGGAGCTGTTTTTT. It specifies CASSQEVKRELFF.